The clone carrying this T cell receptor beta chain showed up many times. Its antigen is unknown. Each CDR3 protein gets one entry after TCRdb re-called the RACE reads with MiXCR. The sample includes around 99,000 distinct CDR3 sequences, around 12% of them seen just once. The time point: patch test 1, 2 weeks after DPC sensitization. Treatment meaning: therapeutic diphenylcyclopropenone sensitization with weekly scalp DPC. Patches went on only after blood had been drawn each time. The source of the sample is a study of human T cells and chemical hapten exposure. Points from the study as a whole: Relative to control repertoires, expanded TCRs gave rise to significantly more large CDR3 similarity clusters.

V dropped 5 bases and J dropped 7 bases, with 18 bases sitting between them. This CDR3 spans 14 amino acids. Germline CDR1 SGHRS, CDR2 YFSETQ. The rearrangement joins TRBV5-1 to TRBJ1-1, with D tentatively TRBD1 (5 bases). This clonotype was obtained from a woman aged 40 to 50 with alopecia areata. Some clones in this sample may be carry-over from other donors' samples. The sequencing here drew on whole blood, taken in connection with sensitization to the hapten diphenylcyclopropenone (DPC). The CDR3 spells CASRRRDGVDEAFF. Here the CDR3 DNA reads TGCGCCAGCAGGCGCCGGGACGGTGTAGATGAAGCTTTCTTT.